The 14 T cell receptor beta chains below were found in one sample sequenced in a study of shared clonotypes between healthy human individuals. Libraries were prepared by immunoSEQ multiplex PCR; TCRdb keeps only in-frame clonotypes and omits some of them. The sample holds approximately 700,000 clones, 60% to 75% seen once. Material: memory CD4+ T cells sorted from blood. Subset reported: CD45RA-negative fraction. The receptors here all came from a woman aged 25 to 39 in good health.

The chain links TRBV11-1 to TRBJ2-3; TRBD2 matches at 9 bases. The V gene end was trimmed by 5 bases and the J gene end by 6 bases; junction bases not matched to a gene: 12. CDR3 size: 16 residues. CDR1 and CDR2 from the germline V gene are SGHAT and FQDESV (reference sequence). CDR3 amino acids: CASSPLAGATSDTQYF. Written as DNA, the CDR3 is TGTGCCAGCAGCCCATTAGCGGGGGCGACGTCGGATACGCAGTATTTT.

This clone turned up a few times. The chain carries TRBV7-2 and TRBJ1-5, with no clear D. V shed 4 bases and J shed 0 bases, with 7 bases lying between them. The CDR3 is 14 residues long. Per germline, CDR1 SGHTA and CDR2 FQGNSA. CDR3 nucleotide sequence: TGTGCCAGCAGCTACTACTATAGCAATCAGCCCCAGCATTTT. Protein sequence: CASSYYYSNQPQHF. Looking up the rest from reference TRBV7-2 and TRBJ1-5 gives the full variable domain: GAGVSQSPSNKVTEKGKDVELRCDPISGHTALYWYRQSLGQGLEFLIYFQGNSAPDKSGLPSDRFSAERTGGSVSTLTIQRTQQEDSAVYLCASSYYYSNQPQHFGDGTRLSIL.

This sequence joins TRBV28 and TRBJ2-7; 11 positions match TRBD2. In germline, CDR1 is MDHEN, CDR2 SYDVKM. There are 17 residues in the CDR3. Germline trimming cut 2 bases from V and 7 bases from J; bases unmatched to any gene: 13. CDR3 nucleotide sequence: TGTGCCAGCAGTTTAATAGCGGGAGGGCCCCTTAGGGGGGAGCAGTACTTC. It codes for CASSLIAGGPLRGEQYF. Variable domain in full (rest from reference TRBV28 and TRBJ2-7): DVKVTQSSRYLVKRTGEKVFLECVQDMDHENMFWYRQDPGLGLRLIYFSYDVKMKEKGDIPEGYSVSREKKERFSLILESASTNQTSMYLCASSLIAGGPLRGEQYFGPGTRLTVT.

Only one count was recorded for this clone. The chain has TRBV11-2 and TRBJ2-3; 7 nucleotides line up with TRBD1. This CDR3 is 16 amino acids long. Unmatched junction bases numbered 10, after V lost 3 bases and J lost 4 bases. Germline V gene data show CDR1 as SGHAT and CDR2 as FQNNGV. For the CDR3, the DNA is TGTGCCAGCAGCTTTCGACAGGGACCCGGTTCAGATACGCAGTATTTT. This codes for CASSFRQGPGSDTQYF.

This chain connects TRBV5-1 to TRBJ2-5, with D possibly TRBD1 on 6 matching bases. V was clipped by 4 bases and J by 4 bases, with 11 bases between them. The CDR3 is 13 residues long. Germline lookup yields CDR1 SGHRS and CDR2 YFSETQ. The CDR3 DNA follows: TGCGCCAGCAGCCCCAGGGGCCGAGAGACCCAGTACTTC. Encoded protein: CASSPRGRETQYF.

The CDR3 nucleotides read TGCGCCAGCAGCTTGAATGGACAGCCGACCTACGAGCAGTACTTC. Translating it yields CASSLNGQPTYEQYF. The rearrangement joins TRBV5-1 to TRBJ2-7, with a weak D call TRBD1 (6 bases). Germline values: CDR1 SGHRS, CDR2 YFSETQ. The CDR3 is made up of 15 amino acids. V lost 1 base, J lost 2 bases, and 13 bases lay in between.

The table lists this clone with a count of one. The CDR3 loop is CASSDSSGLAKNIQYF. The CDR3 nucleotides are TGTGCCAGCAGTGACTCGAGTGGCCTAGCCAAAAACATTCAGTACTTC. The chain is built from TRBV6-4 and TRBJ2-4; no clear D gene. Trimming cost V 0 bases and J 0 bases, with 9 bases left between them. Germline assignment: CDR1 MRHNA and CDR2 SNTAGT. This CDR3 has 16 residues.

This rearrangement joins TRBV2 to TRBJ2-3; 11 bases match TRBD2. Germline CDR1 and CDR2: SNHLY and FYNNEI. The CDR3 extends over 15 amino acids. V dropped 10 bases and J dropped 7; count of bases not matched to a gene: 13. The CDR3 loop is CATEPLTSGANTQYF. The CDR3 nucleotides are TGTGCCACCGAACCCCTGACTAGCGGGGCAAATACGCAGTATTTT.

As to this clone: This sequence may be a read error, since a much larger clone differs from it by one base. The chain couples TRBV10-1 to TRBJ2-1, with TRBD1 identical over 7 bases. Trimming at V came to 6 bases and at J to 0 bases, leaving 2 bases not matched to a gene. CDR1 is WNHNN and CDR2 is SYGVQD in the germline V gene (reference sequence). The CDR3 is 14 amino acids. The CDR3 sequence: CASSRDSSYNEQFF. The CDR3 DNA follows: TGCGCCAGCAGCCGGGACAGCTCCTACAATGAGCAGTTCTTC.

This clone was detected many times. The V call is TRBV30, the J call TRBJ2-1; 7 nucleotides match TRBD1. The CDR3 has 17 amino acids. V trimming: 2 bases; J trimming: 4 bases; junction bases outside the gene matches: 14. Germline V gene lookup returns CDR1 GTSNPN and CDR2 SVGIG (reference sequence). Written as DNA, the CDR3 is TGTGCCTGGAGTCTACCCTTGACAGGGAACGGTTACAATGAGCAGTTCTTC. This sequence encodes CAWSLPLTGNGYNEQFF.

This chain links TRBV6-6 with TRBJ2-7, with D tentatively TRBD1 (5 bases). Germline CDR1 reads MNHNY; CDR2 reads SVGAGI (reference sequence). With 4 bases removed from V and 6 bases from J, the gap between germline ends came to 16 bases. This CDR3 is built from 14 residues. The CDR3 region is CASSSSPGFREQYF. The CDR3 DNA follows: TGTGCCAGCAGTTCATCCCCAGGGTTTCGCGAGCAGTACTTC.

The chain combines TRBV5-1 with TRBJ1-1; D uncertain. This CDR3 comprises 14 residues. Germline V gives CDR1 SGHRS, CDR2 YFSETQ. Trimming pared 1 base from V and 8 bases from J, leaving 15 bases between. The CDR3 protein is CASSLQPSVDEAFF. DNA for the CDR3: TGCGCCAGCAGCTTGCAACCCTCTGTGGACGAAGCTTTCTTT.

This chain links TRBV6-5 with TRBJ2-7, with D perhaps given as TRBD1 or TRBD2 (6 bases each). This CDR3 is 15 amino acids long. The V and J ends lost 6 bases and 2 bases respectively, with 17 bases between them. Germline V gene data show CDR1 as MNHEY and CDR2 as SVGAGI. The DNA of the CDR3 is TGTGCCAGCAGCGAAACAGGGAGGAGAACCTACGAGCAGTACTTC. It is translated as CASSETGRRTYEQYF.

The gene calls are TRBV5-1 and TRBJ2-2; 7 bases align to TRBD1. CDR1 SGHRS and CDR2 YFSETQ come from the germline V gene. The CDR3 covers 15 residues. The junction had 8 bases not matched to a gene; V was cut back by 4 bases and J by 5 bases. The DNA of the CDR3 is TGCGCCAGCAGCCCCGGGACAGAAGCGACCGGGGAGCTGTTTTTT. Residues: CASSPGTEATGELFF.